Following are 28 T cell receptor beta chains from one sample sequenced in a study of blood T cell repertoires in COVID-19. Assay used: immunoSEQ multiplex PCR; TCRdb lists only in-frame clones, some missing. The sample yields around 260,000 clones, around nine tenths seen once. The material sequenced was peripheral blood. The receptors derive from a man aged 25 to 40 with acute or convalescent COVID-19.

This chain uses TRBV30 with TRBJ2-5; no reliable D call. Germline lookup yields CDR1 GTSNPN and CDR2 SVGIG (reference sequence). Between the trimmed V and J ends, which lost 2 bases and 4 bases, there was a span of 17 bases. The CDR3 is 15 amino acids. This CDR3 reads CAWSPNTAPGETQYF. The DNA of the CDR3 is TGTGCCTGGAGTCCTAATACTGCCCCGGGAGAGACCCAGTACTTC.

J is TRBJ1-2 and V is TRBV6-5; 7 nucleotides match TRBD1. V was clipped by 6 bases and J by 7 bases; unmatched bases: 2. Germline lookup yields CDR1 MNHEY and CDR2 SVGAGI. CDR3 length: 11 amino acids. Written as DNA, the CDR3 is TGTGCCAGCAGCAGGGGGACTGGCTACACCTTC. Translating it yields CASSRGTGYTF.

The gene calls are TRBV29-1 and TRBJ1-1, with a tentative D call TRBD1 (5 bases). CDR1 and CDR2 from the germline V gene are SQVTM and ANQGSEA. This CDR3 region has 13 residues. The germline V and J ends were trimmed by 7 bases and 3 bases, with 15 bases remaining between them. CDR3 region: CSADGGSYTEAFF. DNA of the CDR3: TGCAGCGCCGACGGGGGTAGTTACACTGAAGCTTTCTTT.

The gene calls are TRBV9 and TRBJ2-3; 12 bases are a match to TRBD2. Unmatched junction bases numbered 3, after V lost 0 bases and J lost 4 bases. This CDR3 spans 16 amino acids. CDR1 is SGDLS and CDR2 is YYNGEE in the germline V gene. CDR3 bases: TGTGCCAGCAGCGTAGGACTAGCGGGAGTGTCAGATACGCAGTATTTT. Amino acid sequence: CASSVGLAGVSDTQYF.

With respect to this clone: In the same sample, other DNA sequences code for this CDR3. The chain employs TRBV30 and TRBJ1-5, with TRBD1 as a possible D gene (6 bases). The CDR3 contains 13 residues. The germline V gene has CDR1 GTSNPN and CDR2 SVGIG (reference sequence). V was clipped by 1 base and J by 4 bases, with 8 bases between them. The CDR3 sequence: CAWSAQGNQPQHF. Here the CDR3 DNA reads TGTGCCTGGAGTGCTCAGGGGAATCAGCCCCAGCATTTT.

The rearrangement joins TRBV24-1 to TRBJ2-3; 10 bases fit TRBD2. The germline V gene encodes CDR1 KGHDR and CDR2 SFDVKD. The CDR3 is 15 residues long. With V trimmed by 2 bases and J by 10 bases, 8 bases remained unmatched. CDR3 nucleotide sequence: TGTGCCACCAGTGATTCAAGCGGGAGGGCCCCACCGCAGTATTTT. Encoded protein: CATSDSSGRAPPQYF.

This rearrangement joins TRBV10-3 to TRBJ2-5; D possibly corresponds to TRBD2 (5 bases). Germline V gene data show CDR1 as ENHRY and CDR2 as SYGVKD. The CDR3 has 13 residues. Trimming took off 6 bases at V and 2 bases at J, with 10 bases between the two ends. Here the CDR3 reads CAIRRVPQETQYF. The CDR3 DNA reads as TGTGCCATCAGGCGGGTACCGCAAGAGACCCAGTACTTC.

This chain links TRBV7-9 with TRBJ2-1, with 11 bases lining up with TRBD2. The CDR3 consists of 16 residues. J gave up 4 bases and V 5 bases, and 7 bases lay outside the gene matches. From germline, CDR1 is SEHNR and CDR2 FQNEAQ (reference sequence). The CDR3 here is CASSAAGTSGYNEQFF. CDR3 coding DNA: TGTGCCAGCAGCGCGGCCGGGACTAGCGGTTACAATGAGCAGTTCTTC.

This clone occurred once. The rearrangement links TRBV6-1 to TRBJ1-4, with 10 bases aligning to TRBD1. The CDR3 is 16 residues long. The V gene end was trimmed by 4 bases and the J gene end by 6 bases; junction bases not matched to a gene: 8. Germline CDR1 MNHNS, CDR2 SASEGT. The CDR3 loop is CASSAAGTGVHEKLFF. The CDR3 DNA follows: TGTGCCAGCAGTGCTGCCGGGACAGGGGTACATGAAAAACTGTTTTTT.

This clone showed up just a few times. The chain links TRBV25-1 to TRBJ1-1, with a possible D match to TRBD1 (5 bases). CDR3 length equals 17 residues. V shed 8 bases and J shed 1 base, with 23 bases lying between them. The germline gives CDR1 MGHDK, CDR2 SYGVNS. This CDR3 reads CASHLNGSGLRNTEAFF. The CDR3 DNA reads TGTGCCAGCCACTTAAACGGTTCGGGACTTCGGAACACTGAAGCTTTCTTT.

This sequence joins TRBV7-6 and TRBJ2-7; TRBD1 aligns across 8 bases. There are 15 residues in the CDR3. Trimming removed 1 base from V and 0 bases from J; junction bases left unmatched: 2. In germline, CDR1 is SGHVS, CDR2 FNYEAQ. The CDR3 protein is CASSLGTGNSYEQYF. CDR3 nucleotide sequence: TGTGCCAGCAGCTTAGGGACAGGGAACTCCTACGAGCAGTACTTC.

The chain recombines TRBV12-3 or TRBV12-4 with TRBJ2-7; no reliable D call. V was cut by 6 bases and J by 1 base, with 7 bases left in between. CDR3 size: 12 residues. The CDR3: CASSSFSYEQYF. DNA for the CDR3: TGTGCCAGCAGCTCCTTTTCCTACGAGCAGTACTTC.

For the CDR3, the DNA is TGTGCCAGCAGGGCCCCCCGACAGATCGCCGAGCAGTACTTC. Protein: CASRAPRQIAEQYF. The V and J genes are TRBV6-5 and TRBJ2-7; TRBD1 is a possible D gene (5 bases). The CDR3 is 14 amino acids. CDR1 and CDR2 (germline): MNHEY, SVGAGI. V dropped 6 bases and J dropped 6 bases, with 18 bases sitting between them.

The CDR3 reads CASSEQAGDTEAFF. CDR3 DNA: TGCGCCAGCAGTGAGCAAGCGGGGGACACTGAAGCTTTCTTT. This chain links TRBV10-1 with TRBJ1-1; perhaps TRBD1 as D (5 bases). With 2 bases removed from V and 3 bases from J, the gap between germline ends came to 10 bases. This CDR3 is 14 amino acids long. Looked up from germline, CDR1 is WNHNN and CDR2 is SYGVQD (reference sequence).

This chain links TRBV5-1 with TRBJ2-3, with D perhaps matching TRBD1 (6 bases). In germline, CDR1 is SGHRS, CDR2 YFSETQ. V was shortened by 3 bases and J by 2 bases, with 10 bases between the two germline ends. This CDR3 comprises 14 residues. The CDR3 nucleotides read TGCGCCAGCAGCTACCAGGGGTCCACAGATACGCAGTATTTT. Encoded protein: CASSYQGSTDTQYF.

The genes are TRBV3-1 (or the pseudogene TRBV3-2) and TRBJ2-7, with TRBD1 identical over 10 bases. The junction had 12 bases not matched to a gene; V was cut back by 4 bases and J by 0 bases. Germline CDR1 reads LGHDT; CDR2 reads YNNKEL (reference sequence). The CDR3 is made up of 18 amino acids. The DNA for the CDR3 is TGTGCCAGCAGCCCCCGGGACAGGGGCCTTCTTCCCTCCTACGAGCAGTACTTC. It encodes CASSPRDRGLLPSYEQYF.

V and J are TRBV3-1 (or the pseudogene TRBV3-2) and TRBJ1-5, with TRBD1 matching over 7 bases. Per the germline V gene, CDR1 is LGHDT and CDR2 is YNNKEL (reference sequence). The J segment lost 6 bases and the V segment lost 4 bases, leaving 3 bases of the junction unmatched. The CDR3 is made up of 13 amino acids. The CDR3 coding sequence is TGTGCCAGCAGCCGACAGGGAGCTCAGCCCCAGCATTTT. This translates into CASSRQGAQPQHF.

The chain employs TRBV18 and TRBJ1-6; TRBD1 aligns across 10 bases. CDR3 length equals 15 residues. The germline gives CDR1 KGHSH, CDR2 LQKENI. V shed 6 bases, J shed 8 bases, and the junction held 7 bases outside the gene matches. The CDR3 coding sequence is TGTGCCAGCTCTAAGACAGGGGGCGGTTATTCACCCCTCCACTTT. This gives the protein CASSKTGGGYSPLHF.

The V gene is TRBV5-1, the J gene TRBJ1-2, with TRBD1 identical over 8 bases. The V and J ends lost 4 bases and 7 bases, in that order; junction bases with no gene match: 12. CDR3 length: 15 residues. CDR1 SGHRS and CDR2 YFSETQ come from the germline V gene. The CDR3 nucleotides are TGCGCCAGCAGCCAAGGACAGGGCGGATTGGGTGGCTACACCTTC. Its translation: CASSQGQGGLGGYTF.

This rearrangement joins TRBV28 to TRBJ2-1; TRBD2 aligns across 11 bases. Trimming cost V 2 bases and J 7 bases; bases outside gene matches: 13. Per the germline V gene, CDR1 is MDHEN and CDR2 is SYDVKM. The CDR3 extends over 18 amino acids. The CDR3 DNA sequence: TGTGCCAGCAGTTTACTTTTCCTACTAGCGGGAGTCGGGAATGAGCAGTTCTTC. The encoded protein is CASSLLFLLAGVGNEQFF. Using reference TRBV28 and TRBJ2-1 for the parts outside the CDR3, the full variable domain is DVKVTQSSRYLVKRTGEKVFLECVQDMDHENMFWYRQDPGLGLRLIYFSYDVKMKEKGDIPEGYSVSREKKERFSLILESASTNQTSMYLCASSLLFLLAGVGNEQFFGPGTRLTVL.

This clone was counted a single time. This sequence joins TRBV5-6 and TRBJ1-2, with 10 bases lining up with TRBD1. J lost 7 bases, V lost 4 bases, and 4 bases had no gene match. There are 13 residues in the CDR3. Germline-derived CDR1 and CDR2 are SGHDT and YYEEEE. CDR3 in amino acids: CASSIRDRGGYTF. The CDR3 DNA sequence: TGTGCCAGCAGCATCCGGGACAGGGGTGGCTACACCTTC.

This clone has only one observation. This chain uses TRBV19 with TRBJ2-1, with unresolved D. Germline values: CDR1 LNHDA, CDR2 SQIVND (reference sequence). Deletions cut 2 bases from V and 9 bases from J, with 5 bases between. This CDR3 is 11 amino acids long. CDR3 DNA: TGTGCCAGTAGTATATTTAGTGAGCAGTTCTTC. It yields the protein CASSIFSEQFF.

V is TRBV19 and J is TRBJ2-5; D is possibly TRBD1 (6 bases). Per germline, CDR1 LNHDA and CDR2 SQIVND (reference sequence). Trimming shortened V by 5 bases and J by 7 bases, and 17 bases separated the two germline ends. The CDR3 has 14 residues. CDR3 sequence: CASSPTGMEGTQYF. CDR3 DNA: TGTGCCAGTAGTCCAACAGGGATGGAAGGGACCCAGTACTTC.

The rearrangement joins TRBV6-5 to TRBJ1-1; 10 bases line up with TRBD1. This CDR3 has 13 residues. Germline CDR1 MNHEY, CDR2 SVGAGI. J lost 11 bases, V lost 2 bases, and 5 bases had no gene match. The CDR3 nucleotides are TGTGCCAGCAGTTACACCGACAGGGGGCCGGCTTTCTTT. This codes for CASSYTDRGPAFF.

CDR3 nucleotides: TGTGCCAACGCGTTTGAGCAAGAGACCCAGTACTTC. Translating it yields CANAFEQETQYF. V usage is TRBV21-1 and J usage is TRBJ2-5; TRBD2, the table's D call, was not compared with the DNA. TRBV21-1 is a documented pseudogene. The CDR3 length is 12 residues.

This chain links TRBV6-1 with TRBJ2-1, with 12 nucleotides matching TRBD2. J gave up 4 bases and V 4 bases, and 8 bases lay outside the gene matches. The CDR3 loop spans 17 amino acids. Germline V lookup: CDR1 MNHNS, CDR2 SASEGT. In nucleotides, the CDR3 is TGTGCCAGCAGTGTACTAGCGGGGGGAGAACTGTACAATGAGCAGTTCTTC. Encoded protein: CASSVLAGGELYNEQFF.

The gene calls are TRBV3-1 (or the pseudogene TRBV3-2) and TRBJ1-5; a possible D gene is TRBD1 (6 bases). The germline V and J ends were trimmed by 0 bases and 4 bases, with 10 bases remaining between them. The germline CDR1 and CDR2 sequences are LGHDT and YNNKEL (reference sequence). The CDR3 totals 15 residues. Here the CDR3 reads CASSQDRGVNQPQHF. In DNA form, the CDR3 reads TGTGCCAGCAGCCAAGACAGGGGAGTGAATCAGCCCCAGCATTTT.

V is TRBV5-1 and J is TRBJ2-5, with 12 bases lining up with TRBD2. V lost 4 bases and J lost 2; bases outside the gene matches: 6. The CDR3 runs 16 residues. Germline V CDR1 and CDR2: SGHRS, YFSETQ. DNA of the CDR3: TGCGCCAGCAGCAACGGACTAGCGGGGAGACAAGAGACCCAGTACTTC. Translating gives CASSNGLAGRQETQYF.